The following is a T cell receptor (beta chain) sequence with its context. V was clipped by 5 bases and J by 0 bases, with 11 bases between them. The CDR3 runs 14 residues. This entry comes from a study of T-cell reconstitution after alpha-beta-depleted transplantation in children. This sample's TCRbeta library carried unique molecular identifier barcodes. MiXCR was run by TCRdb on the PCR reads, yielding one entry per CDR3 protein. The table has about 500,000 distinct CDR3 sequences, about 30% seen once. The TCR sequence derives from a human donor who donated a stem cell graft to a child with aplastic anemia. This sequence joins TRBV12-3 or TRBV12-4 and TRBJ2-7, with D hard to call. The specimen comprised PBMCs from the stem cell graft donor, sampled from the stem cell graft. CDR3 region: CASSLIPDSYEQYF. The CDR3 bases are TGTGCCAGCAGTCTAATTCCGGACTCCTACGAGCAGTACTTC.